This TCR beta chain originates from a study of PD-1 blockade in classical Hodgkin lymphoma. Across the whole study: Patients had nivolumab dosed at 3 mg/kg, delivered intravenously every 2 weeks.

Study results and caveats: Individuals who commenced nivolumab within less than 1 year of ASCT were excluded. Lower baseline TCR diversity was reported for newly diagnosed patients than for healthy donors.

This clone was recorded a few times. Its antigen is unknown. Assay: immunoSEQ multiplex PCR; the TCRdb copy retains only in-frame clones and omits some. The data hold 35,000 or so clones, with 76% observed a single time. All trial patients relapsed after autologous stem cell transplantation. The CDR3 spans 15 residues. V lost 2 bases and J lost 6; bases outside the gene matches: 10. Germline V lookup: CDR1 GTSNPN, CDR2 SVGIG (reference sequence). The TCR sequence derives from a human donor with classical Hodgkin lymphoma. This chain uses TRBV30 with TRBJ1-2; 9 bases match TRBD1. The source was peripheral blood mononuclear cells (PBMCs), collected before the second cycle of nivolumab. The CDR3 DNA reads as TGTGCCTGGAGTACAGGGGGCGCTTTTGGGGATGGCTACACCTTC. Its protein product is CAWSTGGAFGDGYTF.